This TCR beta chain comes out of a study of shared clonotypes between healthy human individuals. Investigators spread the genomic DNA of each subset evenly over several immunoSEQ plates. The assay was immunoSEQ multiplex PCR, and TCRdb's table has in-frame clones only and misses some. Here the sample spans around 2.1 million clones, approximately 94% being singletons. CDR1 and CDR2 from the germline V gene are MDHEN and SYDVKM. The junction had 13 bases not matched to a gene; V was cut back by 3 bases and J by 0 bases. The CDR3 is 20 amino acids. The receptor was isolated from a man younger than 35 in good health. The material sequenced was naive CD4+ T cells sorted from blood. The subset denotes: CD45RA+ positively selected. The chain is built from TRBV28 and TRBJ2-3, with TRBD2 matching 12 bases. DNA for the CDR3: TGTGCCAGCAGTTTCAGACTAGCGGGGGCCAACTATTTGAGCACAGATACGCAGTATTTT. This translates into CASSFRLAGANYLSTDTQYF.